These 2 T cell receptor beta chains originate from one sample sequenced in a study of T cell responses to AZD1222 COVID-19 vaccine. Sequencing used immunoSEQ multiplex PCR; TCRdb keeps in-frame clones, though not all of them. The sample comprises under 170,000 clones, 92% of which are singletons, and 3.3% rests with the top ten. Specimen: peripheral blood, collected 28 days after the second AZD1222 dose. The receptors were sampled from an adult who received the AZD1222 COVID-19 vaccine.

The rearrangement joins TRBV12-3 or TRBV12-4 to TRBJ2-7; D ambiguous. The CDR3 is made up of 12 amino acids. Between the trimmed V and J ends, which lost 6 bases and 3 bases, there was a span of 9 bases. The CDR3 DNA is TGTGCCAGCAGCCCCAGAGACTACGAGCAGTACTTC. Its protein product is CASSPRDYEQYF.

The J gene is TRBJ2-3, the V gene TRBV19; 7 bases are a match to TRBD1. J was trimmed by 1 base and V by 4 bases; bases with no gene match: 5. Germline V gene lookup returns CDR1 LNHDA and CDR2 SQIVND (reference sequence). This CDR3 is 15 amino acids long. The CDR3 nucleotides are TGTGCCAGTAGTAAAACAGGGGTGGGCACAGATACGCAGTATTTT. Translation: CASSKTGVGTDTQYF.